This T cell receptor (beta chain) is from a study of a mutant IDH1 vaccine in newly diagnosed glioma (dated by TCRdb to the early 2020s). For context, the study as a whole: Across visits V03 through V10, patients got a total of eight vaccinations, given in weeks 1, 3, 5, 7, 11, 15, 19 and 23. In the chemotherapy-containing groups, vaccination started alongside temozolomide cycles, whereas in patients who had radiotherapy alone it started 4-6 weeks after radiotherapy. For exploratory analyses, longitudinal TCRB deep sequencing was carried out in about 26 treated patients wherever samples were available. Peripheral blood was drawn at six visits: V03 (baseline), V05, V07, V10, V12 and V13. Before enrollment, patients had received standard therapy of radiotherapy alone, temozolomide alone, or radiochemotherapy with temozolomide; most received the combination. Of the roughly 34 treated patients, roughly 60% were male and 37.5% were female, and a mean age of roughly 41 years was recorded. On the study overall, not on this receptor specifically: Changes in the top peripheral T cell clonotypes picked up by TCRB sequencing did not appear to be linked to pseudoprogression. Availability determined which PBMC samples were chosen for TCRB deep sequencing. The authors stated that sample limitations prevented analyses of patient blood samples from being reproduced. Vaccine-induced immune responses across multiple MHC alleles were detected in 90% to 95% of patients.

At the junction V is shortened by 2 bases and J by 2 bases; bases outside the gene matches: 12. The CDR3 has 18 amino acids, counting the end cysteine and phenylalanine. The DNA shown is the 54-base CDR3, in frame from base 1. CDR1 is given as LNHDA and CDR2 as SQIVND, both from the germline V gene (reference sequence). The library came from the immunoSEQ multiplex PCR assay. Following the manufacturer's protocol, the hsTCRB Kit was used to amplify rearranged TCR beta chain sequences. TCRB libraries were sequenced on an Illumina MiSeq. For the original study's pipeline: The kit vendor's proprietary platform handled demultiplexing, trimming and gene mapping. In TCRdb, the immuneACCESS table is reduced to in-frame sequences with V and J assigned. These tables do not hold every clone; where another copy was compared, an unresolved V gene accounts for under half, and the others remain unexplained. V and J calls and clone size are copied from that table; D and trimming were computed from the DNA. This sample holds tens of thousands of clones; less than 85% were observed only once. The biggest ten clones account for roughly 11% of the sample.

Comments on this clone: The antigen this receptor binds is unknown. Base qualities are not recorded, but no much larger clone differs from it by a single base.

Explained via the paper, the time point label denotes: week 11, during vaccination. Each vaccine dose was 300 ug of a 20-mer mutant IDH1 peptide in Montanide, given subcutaneously with topical imiquimod. The donors had newly diagnosed IDH1-mutant astrocytomas of WHO grade 3 or 4 that showed loss of nuclear ATRX. The samples were drawn from NOA16, a multicentre, single-arm, open-label phase I trial in Germany that tested a mutant IDH1 peptide vaccine in humans for the first time. Genomic DNA for TCRB sequencing was extracted from EDTA blood using the DNeasy Blood and Tissue Kit. This sample comprised peripheral blood mononuclear cells (PBMCs), obtained from a glioma patient whose treatment included an IDH1 peptide vaccine. Recombination joined TRBV19 with TRBJ2-7, with 10 bases aligning to TRBD2. This TCR derives from a man aged 18 to 35 with glioma. Some clones in this sample may be carry-over from other donors' samples. In nucleotide form, the sequence is TGTGCCAGTAGTATAAACTCCTTCCTAGCGGGAGAGACCTACGAGCAGTACTTC. Translated, it gives CASSINSFLAGETYEQYF.